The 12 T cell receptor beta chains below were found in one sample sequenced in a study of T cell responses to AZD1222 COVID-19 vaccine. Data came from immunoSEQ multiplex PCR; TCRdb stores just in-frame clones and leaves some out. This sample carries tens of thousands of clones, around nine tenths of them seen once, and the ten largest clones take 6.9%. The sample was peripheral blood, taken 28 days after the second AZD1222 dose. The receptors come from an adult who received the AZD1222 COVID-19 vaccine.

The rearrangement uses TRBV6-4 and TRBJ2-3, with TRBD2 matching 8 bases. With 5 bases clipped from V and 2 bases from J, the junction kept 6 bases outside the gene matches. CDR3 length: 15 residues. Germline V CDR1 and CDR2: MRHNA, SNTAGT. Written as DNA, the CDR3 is TGTGCCAGCAGTCCGACTAGCGTACACACAGATACGCAGTATTTT. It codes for CASSPTSVHTDTQYF.

The CDR3 DNA reads TGTGCCAGCAGTCTCCTCTGGGACTCCGAGCAGTACTTC. This sequence encodes CASSLLWDSEQYF. The rearrangement uses TRBV27 and TRBJ2-7; D is possibly TRBD2 (6 bases). Trimming shortened V by 5 bases and J by 6 bases, and 14 bases separated the two germline ends. Germline CDR1 and CDR2: MNHEY and SMNVEV (reference sequence). The length of the CDR3 is 13 residues.

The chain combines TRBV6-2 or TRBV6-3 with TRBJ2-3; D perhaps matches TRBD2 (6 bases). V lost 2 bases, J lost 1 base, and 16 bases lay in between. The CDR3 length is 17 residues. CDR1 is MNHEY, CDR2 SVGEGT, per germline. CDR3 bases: TGTGCCAGCAGTTACCTGTACGATGGGGAGGGCACAGATACGCAGTATTTT. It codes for CASSYLYDGEGTDTQYF.

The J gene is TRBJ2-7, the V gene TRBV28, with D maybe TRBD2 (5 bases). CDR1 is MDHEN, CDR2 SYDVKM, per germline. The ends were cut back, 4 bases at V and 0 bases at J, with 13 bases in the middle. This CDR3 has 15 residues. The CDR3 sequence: CASSSPTGSSYEQYF. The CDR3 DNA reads TGTGCCAGCAGTTCGCCGACGGGGAGCTCCTACGAGCAGTACTTC.

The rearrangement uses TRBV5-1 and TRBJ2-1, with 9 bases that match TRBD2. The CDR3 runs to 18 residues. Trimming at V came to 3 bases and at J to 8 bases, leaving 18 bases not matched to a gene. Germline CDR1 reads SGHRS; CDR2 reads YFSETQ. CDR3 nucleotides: TGCGCCAGCAGCTCAATCCCCGGGTTTAGCGGGAGCCATGATGAGCAGTTCTTC. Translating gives CASSSIPGFSGSHDEQFF.

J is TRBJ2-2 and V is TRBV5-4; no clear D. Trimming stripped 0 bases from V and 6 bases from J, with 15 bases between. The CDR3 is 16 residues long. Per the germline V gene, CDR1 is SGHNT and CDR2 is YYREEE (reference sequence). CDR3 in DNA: TGTGCCAGCAGCTTGGCGGTTAGCAAGGCCTCCGGGGAGCTGTTTTTT. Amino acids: CASSLAVSKASGELFF.

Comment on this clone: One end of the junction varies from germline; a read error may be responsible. The CDR3 spells CASSLGQNLFFF. In DNA, the CDR3 is TGTGCCAGCAGTTTGGGACAGAACCTCTTCTTTTTT. This sequence joins TRBV12-3 or TRBV12-4 and TRBJ1-1, with TRBD1 matching 7 bases. The CDR3 is 12 residues long.

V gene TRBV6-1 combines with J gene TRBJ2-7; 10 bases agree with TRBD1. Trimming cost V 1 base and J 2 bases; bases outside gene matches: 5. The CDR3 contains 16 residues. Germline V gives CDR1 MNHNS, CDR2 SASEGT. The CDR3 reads CASSEVSGTGAYEQYF. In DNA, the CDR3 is TGTGCCAGCAGTGAAGTATCCGGGACAGGGGCCTACGAGCAGTACTTC.

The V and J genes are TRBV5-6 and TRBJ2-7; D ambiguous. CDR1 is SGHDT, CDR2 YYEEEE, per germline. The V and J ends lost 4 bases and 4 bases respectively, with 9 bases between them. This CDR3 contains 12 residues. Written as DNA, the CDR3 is TGTGCCAGCAGCCTCGAAGCGTACGAGCAGTACTTC. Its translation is CASSLEAYEQYF.

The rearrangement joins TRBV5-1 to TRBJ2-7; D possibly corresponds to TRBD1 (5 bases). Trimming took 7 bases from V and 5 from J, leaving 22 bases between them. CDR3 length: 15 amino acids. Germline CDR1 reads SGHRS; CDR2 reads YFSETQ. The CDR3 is CASARQQEIRNEQYF. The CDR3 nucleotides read TGCGCCAGCGCGAGACAGCAGGAGATACGGAACGAGCAGTACTTC.

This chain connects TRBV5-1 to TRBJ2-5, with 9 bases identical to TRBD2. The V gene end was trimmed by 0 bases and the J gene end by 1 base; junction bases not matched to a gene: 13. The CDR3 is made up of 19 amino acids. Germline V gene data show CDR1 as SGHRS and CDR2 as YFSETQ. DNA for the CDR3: TGCGCCAGCAGCTTGGCCTTGCAGGGGATTAGCGGGGGCCAAGAGACCCAGTACTTC. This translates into CASSLALQGISGGQETQYF.

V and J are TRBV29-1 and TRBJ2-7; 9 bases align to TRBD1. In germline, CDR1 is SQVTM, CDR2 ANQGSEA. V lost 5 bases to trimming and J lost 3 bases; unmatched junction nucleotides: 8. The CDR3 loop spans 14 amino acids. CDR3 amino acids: CSVNLLDRGYEQYF. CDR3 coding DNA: TGCAGCGTTAATCTTTTGGACAGGGGCTACGAGCAGTACTTC.